Listed below are T cell receptor beta chains from one sample, sequenced in a study of blood T cell repertoires in COVID-19. Assay: immunoSEQ multiplex PCR; the TCRdb copy retains only in-frame clones and omits some. The repertoire holds approximately 490,000 clones, with roughly 87% as singletons. Sequencing was carried out using PBMCs or T cells enriched from blood (not recorded which). All receptors come from a woman aged 18 to 35 who had recovered from COVID-19. CDR3s include the opening cysteine and the closing phenylalanine or tryptophan. The D gene is left open where the match is weak.

v_call | d_call | cdr3_aa
TRBV10-1 | . | CASSSDLFGGQPQHF
TRBV27 | TRBD2 | CASSPPGLAGLTETQYF
TRBV29-1 | TRBD2 | CSAGTSGGTGELFF
TRBV9 | . | CASSVGGYGEQFF
TRBV19 | . | CASSLRADTQYF
TRBV11-2 | TRBD1 | CASSEDREHGYTF
TRBV7-9 | . | CASSLGQGITEAFF
TRBV5-4 | . | CASSPTGNSGNTIYF
TRBV5-4 | TRBD2 | CASTAGGPSGGYNEQFF
TRBV10-1 | . | CASSEEGSASYEQYF
TRBV12-5 | TRBD1 | CASGFHRGLNQPQHF
TRBV10-2 | TRBD1 | CASRAGTGGTEAFF
TRBV19 | . | CASSTFTGNEQFF
TRBV29-1 | TRBD1 | CSAARDRDNTEAFF
TRBV6-5 | . | CASSYSAERGNTIYF
TRBV4-1 | . | CASRGTNTEAFF